The 13 T cell receptor beta chains reported below all come from one sample, sequenced in a study of T cell changes during pregnancy in multiple sclerosis. Using immunoSEQ multiplex PCR, the repertoire was profiled, and TCRdb retains in-frame clones only, with some absent. The sample shows about 120,000 clones, about 94% of them seen only once. This specimen consisted of peripheral blood, obtained in the third trimester of pregnancy. These receptors were obtained from a female donor with multiple sclerosis, enrolled in a pregnancy study.

The chain joins TRBV7-9 to TRBJ1-5, with D perhaps TRBD1 (5 bases). Germline V gene data show CDR1 as SEHNR and CDR2 as FQNEAQ (reference sequence). Trimming pared 4 bases from V and 9 bases from J, leaving 16 bases between. The CDR3 spans 14 residues. The CDR3 DNA sequence: TGTGCCAGCAGCTCGGACATCTTCTCGGGGCCCCAGCATTTT. Translation gives CASSSDIFSGPQHF.

V and J are TRBV19 and TRBJ1-1; TRBD1 agrees at 12 bases. This CDR3 is built from 17 residues. The germline CDR1 and CDR2 sequences are LNHDA and SQIVND (reference sequence). With V trimmed by 3 bases and J by 4 bases, 9 bases remained unmatched. CDR3 sequence reads: CASSIEIGTGGGTEAFF. CDR3 bases: TGTGCCAGTAGTATTGAAATTGGGACAGGGGGCGGCACTGAAGCTTTCTTT.

This clone was detected once. V gene TRBV5-1 combines with J gene TRBJ1-2; maybe TRBD1 (6 bases). The CDR3 consists of 15 residues. Germline values: CDR1 SGHRS, CDR2 YFSETQ. Trimming removed 4 bases at V and 3 bases at J, with 16 bases between. The CDR3, as DNA: TGCGCCAGCAGCCCGGGGGGGACAAAGGACTATGGCTACACCTTC. Translating gives CASSPGGTKDYGYTF.

The J gene is TRBJ2-2, the V gene TRBV30; 7 nucleotides align to TRBD1. The CDR3 has 14 amino acids. V was pared by 3 bases and J by 2 bases, with 3 bases of the junction left unmatched. CDR1 and CDR2 from the germline V gene are GTSNPN and SVGIG (reference sequence). CDR3 loop: CAWRGGYNTGELFF. The DNA for the CDR3 is TGTGCCTGGAGAGGGGGCTATAACACCGGGGAGCTGTTTTTT. The full variable domain, completed using reference TRBV30 and TRBJ2-2, is SQTIHQWPATLVQPVGSPLSLECTVEGTSNPNLYWYRQAAGRGLQLLFYSVGIGQISSEVPQNLSASRPQDRQFILSSKKLLLSDSGFYLCAWRGGYNTGELFFGEGSRLTVL.

This clone was recorded once. In nucleotides, the CDR3 is TGTGCCAGCGGAAATAGCGGGGGGCCCTACGAGCAGTACTTC. It encodes CASGNSGGPYEQYF. The chain joins TRBV6-1 to TRBJ2-7, with 10 bases fitting TRBD2. The junction had 6 bases not matched to a gene; V was cut back by 8 bases and J by 2 bases. This CDR3 region has 14 residues. The germline CDR1 and CDR2 sequences are MNHNS and SASEGT.

The V call is TRBV29-1, the J call TRBJ1-5, with 9 bases matching TRBD1. V dropped 7 bases and J dropped 1; count of bases not matched to a gene: 5. CDR3 size: 14 residues. Looked up from germline, CDR1 is SQVTM and CDR2 is ANQGSEA. In DNA form, the CDR3 reads TGCAGCGCTGGGACAGGGCTGAGCAATCAGCCCCAGCATTTT. Protein: CSAGTGLSNQPQHF.

The genes are TRBV5-1 and TRBJ1-1, with D perhaps matching TRBD1 (6 bases). CDR1 is SGHRS, CDR2 YFSETQ, per germline. There are 16 residues in the CDR3. The V gene lost 0 bases and the J gene lost 0 bases, with 12 bases spanning the gap. CDR3 region: CASSLDPQGMNTEAFF. The CDR3 DNA sequence: TGCGCCAGCAGCTTGGACCCCCAGGGGATGAACACTGAAGCTTTCTTT.

The genes are TRBV5-6 and TRBJ2-3; 7 bases map to TRBD2. With 4 bases clipped from V and 1 base from J, the junction kept 6 bases outside the gene matches. This CDR3 has 15 amino acids. CDR1 and CDR2 from the germline V gene are SGHDT and YYEEEE. The CDR3 is CASSRTSAGTDTQYF. The CDR3 DNA sequence: TGTGCCAGCAGCCGTACTAGCGCCGGCACAGATACGCAGTATTTT.

J is TRBJ1-2 and V is TRBV7-2, with TRBD1 matching over 7 bases. This CDR3 region has 15 residues. The germline CDR1 and CDR2 sequences are SGHTA and FQGNSA. After removal of 5 bases from V and 0 bases from J, the junction contained 6 bases not matched to a gene. CDR3 in amino acids: CASSPRTGTNYGYTF. The CDR3 DNA reads as TGTGCCAGCAGCCCGCGGACAGGAACTAACTATGGCTACACCTTC.

CDR3 protein: CASSPTGGGYEQYF. Here the CDR3 DNA reads TGTGCCAGTAGTCCGACAGGGGGAGGCTACGAGCAGTACTTC. The chain is built from TRBV19 and TRBJ2-7, with TRBD1 matching over 9 bases. This CDR3 has 14 residues. V lost 5 bases, J lost 3 bases, and 5 bases stayed unmatched. Germline V lookup: CDR1 LNHDA, CDR2 SQIVND (reference sequence).

This clone came up a few times. This chain links TRBV11-2 with TRBJ1-1, with D tentatively TRBD1 (6 bases). Looked up from germline, CDR1 is SGHAT and CDR2 is FQNNGV. The CDR3 extends over 16 amino acids. V gave up 5 bases and J gave up 4 bases, with 20 bases separating them. CDR3 bases: TGTGCCAGCAGCCGGACCTTGGGGGCCCCTAGCACTGAAGCTTTCTTT. Its translation is CASSRTLGAPSTEAFF. The full variable domain, with the rest looked up from reference TRBV11-2 and TRBJ1-1, is EAGVAQSPRYKIIEKRQSVAFWCNPISGHATLYWYQQILGQGPKLLIQFQNNGVVDDSQLPKDRFSAERLKGVDSTLKIQPAKLEDSAVYLCASSRTLGAPSTEAFFGQGTRLTVV.

The chain has TRBV6-1 and TRBJ2-4, with 9 bases that match TRBD1. V lost 6 bases, J lost 1 base, and 4 bases stayed unmatched. This CDR3 comprises 15 residues. Germline V CDR1 and CDR2: MNHNS, SASEGT. The DNA for the CDR3 is TGTGCCAGCAGCCTAGGACAGGGGGCCAAAAACATTCAGTACTTC. Translated, it gives CASSLGQGAKNIQYF.

This clone has just one count. The chain joins TRBV9 to TRBJ2-3; 9 positions agree with TRBD2. The CDR3 has 15 residues. The germline V gene encodes CDR1 SGDLS and CDR2 YYNGEE. V lost 4 bases and J lost 3; bases outside the gene matches: 6. DNA for the CDR3: TGTGCCAGCAGCCCCTCTAGCGGGGTTACAGATACGCAGTATTTT. Its protein is CASSPSSGVTDTQYF.